This note documents a single T cell receptor beta chain sequence. The data stem from a study of CD8+ T cells in alopecia areata. Study details: At a dose of 5 to 10 mg twice daily, oral tofacitinib was given to treated patients.

The germline V gene has CDR1 SEHNR and CDR2 FQNEAQ (reference sequence). V was shortened by 5 bases and J by 5 bases, with 9 bases between the two germline ends. The CDR3 extends over 12 amino acids. Treatment here: oral pan-JAK inhibitor, 5-10 mg twice daily. Punch biopsies of lesional scalp, plus peripheral blood, were taken from alopecia areata patients. As the sequencing template, cDNA was produced by extracting RNA and reverse transcribing it. Sequencing was performed with immunoSEQ multiplex PCR; in TCRdb, only in-frame clones are kept and a portion is missing. The table records approximately 220,000 clones, around two fifths of them present only once.

The starting material was CD4+ T cells sorted from blood, obtained at roughly week 30, from a patient treated with tofacitinib. The chain combines TRBV7-9 with TRBJ1-1, with unresolved D. The source is a human donor with alopecia areata. CDR3 in amino acids: CASSPGRTEAFF. The CDR3 nucleotides are TGTGCCAGCAGCCCGGGAAGGACTGAAGCTTTCTTT.